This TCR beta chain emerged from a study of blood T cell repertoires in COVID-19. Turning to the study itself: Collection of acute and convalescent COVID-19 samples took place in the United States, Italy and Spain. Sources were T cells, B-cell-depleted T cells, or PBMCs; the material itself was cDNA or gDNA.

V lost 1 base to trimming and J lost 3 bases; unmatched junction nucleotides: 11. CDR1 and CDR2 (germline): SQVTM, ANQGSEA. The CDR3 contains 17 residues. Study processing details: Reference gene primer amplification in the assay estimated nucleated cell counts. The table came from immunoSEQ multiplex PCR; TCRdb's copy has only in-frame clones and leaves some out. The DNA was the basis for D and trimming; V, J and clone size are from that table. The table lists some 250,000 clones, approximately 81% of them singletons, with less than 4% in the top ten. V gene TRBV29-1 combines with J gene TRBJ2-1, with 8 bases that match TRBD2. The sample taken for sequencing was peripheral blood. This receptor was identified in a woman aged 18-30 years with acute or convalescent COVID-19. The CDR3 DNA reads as TGCAGCGTTGAAGGACTATTAGTAGCGGGACACTACAATGAGCAGTTCTTC. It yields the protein CSVEGLLVAGHYNEQFF.